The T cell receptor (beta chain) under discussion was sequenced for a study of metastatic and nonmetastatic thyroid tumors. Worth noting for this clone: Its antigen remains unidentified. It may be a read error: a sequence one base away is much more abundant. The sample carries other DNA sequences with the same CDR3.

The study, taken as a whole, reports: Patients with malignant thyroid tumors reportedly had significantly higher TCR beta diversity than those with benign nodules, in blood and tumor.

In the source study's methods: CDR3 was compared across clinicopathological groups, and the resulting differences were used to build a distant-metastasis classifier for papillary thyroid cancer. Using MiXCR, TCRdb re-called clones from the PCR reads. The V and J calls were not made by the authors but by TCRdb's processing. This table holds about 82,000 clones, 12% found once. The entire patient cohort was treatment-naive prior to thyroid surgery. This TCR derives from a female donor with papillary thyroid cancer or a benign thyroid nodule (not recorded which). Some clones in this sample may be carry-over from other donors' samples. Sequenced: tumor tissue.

The CDR3: CASSGGAVVETQYF. CDR3 nucleotides: TGTGCCAGCAGCGGGGGGGCAGTAGTAGAGACACAGTACTTC. The J gene is TRBJ2-5, the V gene TRBV5-8; possibly TRBD2 for D (7 bases). CDR3 length: 14 amino acids. Germline V gives CDR1 SGHTS, CDR2 YDEGEE.